This T cell receptor (beta chain) was sequenced during a study of blood T cells in healthy people across ages (dated by TCRdb to 2014 to 2015). Looking at the study overall: In model experiments, template switching captured roughly one uniquely barcoded TCR beta cDNA molecule for every two T cells. To avoid experimental bias, donors of different ages were distributed randomly across sequencing lanes. The donors were divided into four age groups: young (average around 16 years), middle-aged (about 39), aged (approximately 62) and long-lived (more than 75). Two additional independent replicas of 1 million unique cDNA reads from the same blood draw were analyzed for two donors (one aged 18 to 30 and one aged 80 or older). The study measured age-related changes in TCR beta repertoire diversity using deep sequencing normalized with unique cDNA molecular identifiers.

The study at large found these results: Conclusive comparison of naive and antigen-experienced compartments was prevented by the profiling of bulk unsorted PBMCs. Compared with the aged group, the long-lived group had more naive CD4+ T cells, fewer expanded clones and increased TCR diversity, a pattern suggesting age selection. Estimates of total diversity from one million sequenced T cells were regarded as lower bounds and underestimates. Observed TCR beta diversity correlated strongly with the percentage of naive T cells measured by flow cytometry. Donor CMV infection status was unknown, potentially confounding age-related changes in expanded clonotypes. As age increased, observed TCR beta diversity per million T cells dropped in a roughly linear way, and a significant reduction was already evident by age about 40.

Taken from cysteine to phenylalanine, the CDR3 has 14 residues. Just CDR3 DNA is preserved here, 42 bases in frame from base 1. V and J are truncated by 2 bases and 5 bases respectively, leaving an intervening sequence of 12 bases. Sequences SGHAT (CDR1) and FQDESV (CDR2) are obtained from the germline V gene (reference sequence). The 35 to 40 donors, aged about 6 to 95 years, were systemically healthy Caucasian individuals from Russia. Each donor gave ten milliliters of peripheral blood, drawn into EDTA-treated Vacutainer tubes. Ficoll-Paque density-gradient centrifugation was used to isolate PBMCs, with at least 6.5 million per sample. Total RNA, at least 6 micrograms per sample, was extracted from PBMCs with Trizol reagent. For every donor, flow cytometry on a PBMC aliquot measured the percentage of naive CD45RAhigh/CD27high T cells. Comments on this clonotype: Its antigen target is currently unknown. Per-base qualities were not stored, and no clone one base away is much larger.

Library preparation was by 5' RACE. The data were produced on an Illumina HiSeq 2500. A second about 7 to 12 cycle PCR used a sample-barcoded 5' primer and a J-beta primer mix. A template-switch 5' adaptor carrying 12 random nucleotides introduced a unique molecular identifier onto each TCR beta cDNA molecule. At least 2.5 million CDR3-containing paired-end reads were obtained from each sample. First-strand cDNA synthesis was performed from all RNA using the Mint cDNA synthesis kit, with priming by a TRBC-specific oligonucleotide. All cDNA was treated with uracil-DNA glycosylase and then went through a first 18-cycle PCR with the universal primers M1SS and BC2_uni_R. The paper's data handling went like this. Each sample was normalized by randomly selecting 1 million high-quality reads, each carrying a distinct molecular identifier. Reads sharing molecular identifiers were discarded rather than binned into consensus sequences. MiTCR, run with a Q25 quality threshold and the strictest error-elimination algorithm, handled CDR3 identification, clonotype clustering and error correction. A nonparametric unseen species model with Euler transformation was used to estimate a lower bound on total TCR beta diversity. Starting from the raw public reads, TCRdb applied fastp trimming at Q25, assembled clones with MiXCR and retained in-frame beta chains. All rows with the same CDR3 protein become a single entry with the most common DNA and genes. The V and J calls reflect TCRdb's pipeline rather than the authors' work. Here the sample has more than 1,400,000 distinct CDR3 sequences; roughly 45% occur a single time. The ten biggest clones cover roughly 7.9% of the sample.

This chain joins TRBV11-1 to TRBJ1-1, and perhaps TRBD1 as D gene, on 5 matching bases. The source of this sequence is a woman aged 18-29 years in good health. What was sequenced was blood. The CDR3 protein is CASSLQDKRTEAFF. The DNA sequence is TGTGCCAGCAGCTTACAGGACAAGAGAACTGAAGCTTTCTTT.